This is a list of T cell receptor beta chains from one sample in a study of blood T cells in healthy people across ages. TCRdb itself ran the 5' RACE reads through MiXCR, one entry per CDR3 protein. This sample has roughly 1.5 million distinct CDR3 sequences, with about 42% found just once. Input material: blood. The receptor set was obtained from a woman between 18 and 29 years old in good health. The CDR3 runs from the conserved cysteine through the conserved F or W. A D gene is named only where the DNA matches it firmly. Rows may omit the clone size; those that give it use once, few, many or a size class.

V gene,D gene,J gene,CDR3 length,clone size,CDR3 DNA,CDR3 protein
TRBV20-1,-,TRBJ2-1,14,-,TGCAGTGCTAGAGTGGGCGGAGATTACAAGGAGCAGTTCTTC,CSARVGGDYKEQFF
TRBV6-6,TRBD1,TRBJ2-1,14,-,TGTGCCAGCAGTTTTGTGCAGGGGGCCTACGAGCAGTTCTTC,CASSFVQGAYEQFF
TRBV4-3,-,TRBJ1-2,16,few,TGCGCCAGCAGCCATCAGGACAGAGGGGAAAACTATGGCTACACCTTC,CASSHQDRGENYGYTF
TRBV29-1,-,TRBJ2-7,11,many,TGCAGCGTTGACAGGGGCAACGAGCAGTACTTC,CSVDRGNEQYF
TRBV29-1,-,TRBJ2-7,12,many,TGCAGCGTTGGGTCGAGCTCCTACGAGCAGTACTTC,CSVGSSSYEQYF
TRBV30,-,TRBJ2-3,14,-,TGTGCCTGGAGCCCGGGCCCCAGCACAGATACGCAGTATTTT,CAWSPGPSTDTQYF
TRBV27,TRBD2,TRBJ2-7,16,-,TGTGCCAGCAGTCCAGCGGGACTAGCGGGATCCTACGAGCAGTACTTC,CASSPAGLAGSYEQYF
TRBV12-3/TRBV12-4,-,TRBJ2-1,12,-,TGTGCCAGCAAGACAGTCCAAGAGACCCAGTTCTTC,CASKTVQETQFF
TRBV6-2/TRBV6-3,TRBD2,TRBJ2-1,18,many,TGTGCCAGCAGTTTGCTAGCGGGGGGGACTTACCTTAGGGATGAGCAGTTCTTC,CASSLLAGGTYLRDEQFF
TRBV12-3/TRBV12-4,TRBD1,TRBJ2-7,17,many,TGTGCCAGCAGCGAGGGACAGGGTTTCTTCGGTATGCGCGAGCAGTACTTC,CASSEGQGFFGMREQYF
TRBV29-1,-,TRBJ2-5,10,-,TGCAGCGTACGAAGGGAGACCCAGTACTTC,CSVRRETQYF
TRBV7-6,TRBD1,TRBJ1-2,18,few,TGTGCCAGCAGCGACGCAAACCGCCGGGACAGAGCTAACTATGGCTACACCTTC,CASSDANRRDRANYGYTF
TRBV7-9,TRBD2,TRBJ2-3,15,-,TGTGCCTGCAGTTCGGGACTAGCGGTCACAGATACGCAGTATTTT,CACSSGLAVTDTQYF
TRBV7-3,-,TRBJ2-1,15,few,TGTGCCACCTCTGCCGGGGGAAGCCACTACAATGAGCAGTTCTTC,CATSAGGSHYNEQFF
TRBV29-1,TRBD1,TRBJ2-4,17,-,TGCACCCTCCTCCTTTGGGGACAGCGGCGGGCCAAAAACATTCAGTACTTC,CTLLLWGQRRAKNIQYF
TRBV3-1,TRBD1,TRBJ1-1,14,-,TGTGCCAGCAGCCAAGGCCGACAGGGGGCTGAAGCTTTCTTT,CASSQGRQGAEAFF
TRBV20-1,-,TRBJ1-2,14,-,TGCAGTGCTAGAGAGGGGCCAGGGCACTATGGCTACACCTTC,CSAREGPGHYGYTF
TRBV7-2,TRBD1,TRBJ1-6,19,-,TGTGCCAGCAGCGCCACTTTTCCGGACAGGGGTTCCTATAATTCACCCCTCCACTTT,CASSATFPDRGSYNSPLHF
TRBV7-8,-,TRBJ1-4,15,-,TGTGCCGGCAGCTTAGCAACGGGGTTTGACGAAAAACTGTTTTTT,CAGSLATGFDEKLFF
TRBV4-2,-,TRBJ2-3,16,-,TGTGCCAGCAGCCAAGTTGCCGGGTTTACTACAGATACGCAGTATTTT,CASSQVAGFTTDTQYF
TRBV15,-,TRBJ2-7,17,-,TGTGCCACCAGCAGAGGGGGGTCGCCGTCGAGCTACAATGAGCAGTACTTC,CATSRGGSPSSYNEQYF
TRBV27,-,TRBJ2-5,16,few,TGTGCCAGCAGTAAACAGGGTCTAGGGCTCCAAGAGACCCAGTACTTC,CASSKQGLGLQETQYF